These T cell receptor beta chains were read from a single sample in a study of CD8+CD57+ T cells in acquired aplastic anemia. TCRdb fed the reads into MiXCR, producing one record per CDR3 protein. The data contain more than 150,000 distinct CDR3 sequences, 48% of them seen just once; the ten biggest clones take up about 1.8%. The sample taken for sequencing was sorted CD4+, CD8+, or CD8+CD57+ T cells (not recorded which) from PBMCs. These receptors all stem from a human donor with aplastic anemia. CDR3s include the opening cysteine and the closing phenylalanine or tryptophan. D genes are given only for firm matches. Not every row has a clone size; where given, it reads once, few, many or a size class.

clone size	V gene	D gene	J gene	CDR3 protein	CDR3 DNA
many	TRBV5-1	TRBD1	TRBJ1-6	CASTPDRDNSPLHF	TGCGCCAGCACCCCGGACAGGGATAATTCACCCCTCCACTTT
NA	TRBV6-2/TRBV6-3	TRBD2	TRBJ2-3	CASSYPPTSGSTDTQYF	TGTGCCAGCAGTTACCCACCGACTAGCGGAAGCACAGATACGCAGTATTTT
NA	TRBV12-3/TRBV12-4	TRBD2	TRBJ2-1	CASSLWLAGRGGEQFF	TGTGCCAGCAGTTTATGGCTAGCGGGACGCGGGGGGGAGCAGTTCTTC
NA	TRBV19	NA	TRBJ2-6	CASRMRPGANVLTF	TGTGCCAGTCGCATGAGGCCTGGGGCCAACGTCCTGACTTTC
once	TRBV15	NA	TRBJ2-1	CATSSATGNNEQFF	TGTGCCACCAGCAGTGCAACAGGCAACAATGAGCAGTTCTTC
many	TRBV5-1	NA	TRBJ2-7	CASSLEADSSYEQYF	TGCGCCAGCAGCTTGGAGGCGGACAGCTCCTACGAGCAGTACTTC
few	TRBV27	NA	TRBJ1-5	CASSLWGHSNQPQHF	TGTGCCAGCAGTTTATGGGGGCATAGCAATCAGCCCCAGCATTTT
NA	TRBV7-2	TRBD1	TRBJ2-3	CASSSTGPDTQYF	TGTGCCAGCAGCTCGACAGGGCCAGATACGCAGTATTTT
few	TRBV2	NA	TRBJ2-1	CASSVRSTYNEQFF	TGTGCCAGCAGTGTTAGGTCAACCTACAATGAGCAGTTCTTC
NA	TRBV7-8	TRBD1	TRBJ1-1	CASSIPGQEVAFF	TGTGCCAGCAGCATTCCGGGACAGGAGGTAGCTTTCTTT
NA	TRBV7-8	NA	TRBJ2-7	CASSTTWGGGEQYF	TGTGCCAGCAGCACCACCTGGGGGGGCGGCGAGCAGTACTTC
many	TRBV5-1	NA	TRBJ2-5	CASSSGQTFSQETQYF	TGCGCCAGCAGCTCCGGACAGACTTTCTCTCAAGAGACCCAGTACTTC
NA	TRBV2	NA	TRBJ1-1	CASSKGDTEAFF	TGTGCCAGCAGCAAGGGGGACACTGAAGCTTTCTTT
NA	TRBV20-1	NA	TRBJ2-7	CSAREFGTPYEQYF	TGCAGTGCTAGAGAGTTTGGGACCCCCTACGAGCAGTACTTC
NA	TRBV19	TRBD1	TRBJ2-5	CASSTDRVSQETQYF	TGTGCCAGTAGTACAGACAGGGTTAGCCAAGAGACCCAGTACTTC
NA	TRBV2	NA	TRBJ2-1	CASSPGSTYNEQFF	TGTGCCAGCAGTCCGGGATCTACCTACAATGAGCAGTTCTTC
many	TRBV20-1	TRBD2	TRBJ2-3	CSARDWRERHRGTDTQYF	TGCAGTGCTAGAGATTGGCGGGAGCGGCATAGGGGCACAGATACGCAGTATTTT
NA	TRBV24-1	NA	TRBJ2-5	CATSRGPGRETQYF	TGTGCCACCAGTAGGGGTCCTGGGCGGGAGACCCAGTACTTC
NA	TRBV19	NA	TRBJ1-3	CASTTLRRGLSGNTIYF	TGTGCCAGTACAACATTACGGAGGGGCCTGTCTGGAAACACCATATATTTT
many	TRBV5-6	TRBD1	TRBJ1-2	CASKLKRTGEGYTF	TGTGCCAGCAAACTGAAGAGGACAGGGGAAGGCTACACCTTC